Below are 15 T cell receptor beta chains sequenced from a single sample in a study of blood T cells in healthy people across ages. Together with a sample-barcoded 5' primer, a J-beta primer mix was included in a second PCR lasting about 6 to 11 cycles. TCRdb redid the calling of the 5' RACE reads with MiXCR, one entry per CDR3 protein. The sample has about 930,000 distinct CDR3 sequences; almost 30% are singletons. The same data also contributed to another study, on T cells of mothers and their children.

Sequences were obtained from blood. These receptors came from a woman in her 40s in good health.

This clonotype was found a few times. The chain recombines TRBV4-3 with TRBJ1-1; TRBD1 is a possible D gene (5 bases). Germline CDR1 reads LGHNA; CDR2 reads YSLEER. This CDR3 contains 14 residues. V lost 0 bases, J lost 4 bases, and 9 bases lay in between. CDR3 region: CASSQDWRGTEAFF. CDR3 nucleotide sequence: TGCGCCAGCAGCCAAGATTGGAGGGGCACTGAAGCTTTCTTT.

The table lists this clonotype with many counts. The chain is built from TRBV9 and TRBJ2-7; TRBD2 agrees at 10 bases. The CDR3 runs 15 residues. V shed 2 bases, J shed 2 bases, and the junction held 4 bases outside the gene matches. Germline lookup yields CDR1 SGDLS and CDR2 YYNGEE. CDR3 sequence reads: CASSVGLAVAYEQYF. The DNA for the CDR3 is TGTGCCAGCAGCGTCGGACTAGCGGTTGCCTACGAGCAGTACTTC.

This clonotype appeared a few times. The V call is TRBV5-1, the J call TRBJ2-7; maybe TRBD2 (6 bases). The germline V gene has CDR1 SGHRS and CDR2 YFSETQ. The CDR3 sequence is 13 residues long. V was trimmed by 3 bases and J by 2 bases, leaving 9 bases between them. CDR3 loop: CASSSEGTYEQYF. The CDR3, as DNA: TGCGCCAGCAGCTCGGAGGGCACCTACGAGCAGTACTTC.

The chain is built from TRBV9 and TRBJ1-5; a possible D gene is TRBD1 (6 bases). In germline, CDR1 is SGDLS, CDR2 YYNGEE. Trimming removed 0 bases from V and 5 bases from J, with 15 bases in between. The CDR3 spans 16 residues. CDR3 DNA sequence: TGTGCCAGCAGCGTAGGGGCAGGGGATGGTTATCAGCCCCAGCATTTT. This encodes CASSVGAGDGYQPQHF.

The V and J genes are TRBV7-2 and TRBJ2-4; the match to TRBD2 covers 7 bases. This CDR3 spans 19 amino acids. V trimming: 1 base; J trimming: 6 bases; junction bases outside the gene matches: 18. Germline CDR1 is SGHTA and CDR2 is FQGNSA. For the CDR3, the DNA is TGTGCCAGCAGCTTAGTGAGGGGTGCGGGAGATAATCGAGGAAACATTCAGTACTTC. It specifies CASSLVRGAGDNRGNIQYF.

At least ten counts were recorded for this clonotype. Mismatch with germline at one junction end may stem from a read error. The V call is TRBV4-1, the J call TRBJ2-5; D tentatively reads TRBD1 or TRBD2 (5 bases each). CDR1 and CDR2 (germline): MGHRA, YSYEKL. CDR3 length equals 13 residues. The CDR3: CASSQDTGETQYF. Written as DNA, the CDR3 is TGTGCTAGCAGCCAGGACACCGGGGAGACCCAGTACTTC.

Note on this clonotype: This may stem from a read error, because a much larger clone lies one nucleotide away. The chain joins TRBV28 to TRBJ2-1; TRBD2 is a possible D gene (5 bases). Looked up from germline, CDR1 is MDHEN and CDR2 is SYDVKM. V dropped 6 bases and J dropped 0 bases, with 9 bases sitting between them. The CDR3 consists of 14 residues. The CDR3 is CASSGLSSYNEQFF. The CDR3 bases are TGTGCCAGCAGCGGACTGAGCTCCTACAATGAGCAGTTCTTC.

The chain uses TRBV20-1 and TRBJ1-2, with 9 bases identical to TRBD1. Germline assignment: CDR1 DFQATT and CDR2 SNEGSKA (reference sequence). CDR3 size: 16 residues. V lost 6 bases to trimming and J lost 0 bases; unmatched junction nucleotides: 11. The CDR3 DNA is TGCAGTGCCCGCCCCCTGGGACAGGGAGCTAACTATGGCTACACCTTC. It encodes CSARPLGQGANYGYTF.

The chain uses TRBV29-1 and TRBJ1-1; 7 bases are shared with TRBD1. Germline V gene lookup returns CDR1 SQVTM and CDR2 ANQGSEA. The CDR3 loop spans 13 amino acids. The V and J ends lost 3 bases and 4 bases, in that order; junction bases with no gene match: 5. CDR3 sequence reads: CSVEGSGGTEAFF. DNA of the CDR3: TGCAGCGTTGAGGGTTCAGGGGGCACTGAAGCTTTCTTT.

The gene calls are TRBV27 and TRBJ2-7; D gene uncertain. This CDR3 spans 14 amino acids. Germline CDR1 and CDR2: MNHEY and SMNVEV (reference sequence). The V gene lost 0 bases and the J gene lost 3 bases, with 9 bases spanning the gap. The CDR3 spells CASSLSGHRYEQYF. The CDR3 bases are TGTGCCAGCAGTTTATCAGGGCACCGCTACGAGCAGTACTTC.

The chain joins TRBV7-2 to TRBJ2-2; 7 nucleotides line up with TRBD2. Germline V gene data show CDR1 as SGHTA and CDR2 as FQGNSA. V was clipped by 5 bases and J by 4 bases; unmatched bases: 7. The CDR3 is made up of 15 amino acids. CDR3 sequence reads: CASSLSGVGTGELFF. In DNA, the CDR3 is TGTGCCAGCAGCCTAAGCGGGGTCGGCACCGGGGAGCTGTTTTTT.

This clonotype was seen many times. This chain links TRBV4-2 with TRBJ2-1; 7 bases are a match to TRBD1. The J segment lost 8 bases and the V segment lost 6 bases, leaving 10 bases of the junction unmatched. Germline-derived CDR1 and CDR2 are LGHNA and YNFKEQ. The CDR3 totals 14 residues. The CDR3 bases are TGTGCCAGCAGAGTTACAGACAGGGAAGATGAGCAGTTCTTC. Translating gives CASRVTDREDEQFF.

This clonotype was seen repeatedly, ten times or more. A much larger clone sits a single nucleotide away, making a read error possible. The chain recombines TRBV10-3 with TRBJ2-1, with D perhaps matching TRBD2 (7 bases). The end of the DNA is better explained by TRBJ2-7, so the J call may be wrong. The CDR3 has 20 amino acids. Looked up from germline, CDR1 is ENHRY and CDR2 is SYGVKD. CDR3 coding DNA: TGTGCCATCAGTTTTGCCCGGGGGGCAACAACGACATCCTACTACAATGAGCAGTACTTC. It codes for CAISFARGATTTSYYNEQYF.

This clonotype was detected ten times or more. This CDR3 reads CSAAGTGDLAFF. For the CDR3, the DNA is TGCAGCGCCGCCGGGACAGGGGATCTAGCTTTCTTT. This chain links TRBV29-1 with TRBJ1-1; the match to TRBD1 covers 10 bases. The germline gives CDR1 SQVTM, CDR2 ANQGSEA. V gave up 7 bases and J gave up 10 bases; unmatched junction bases: 9. This CDR3 comprises 12 residues. The complete variable domain, with remaining parts taken from reference TRBV29-1 and TRBJ1-1, reads SAVISQKPSRDICQRGTSLTIQCQVDSQVTMMFWYRQQPGQSLTLIATANQGSEATYESGFVIDKFPISRPNLTFSTLTVSNMSPEDSSIYLCSAAGTGDLAFFGQGTRLTVV.

In this sample, this clonotype turned up a few times. This chain connects TRBV5-6 to TRBJ1-2; TRBD1 agrees at 7 bases. CDR1 SGHDT and CDR2 YYEEEE come from the germline V gene. This CDR3 is built from 16 residues. Trimming took 0 bases from V and 8 from J; bases not matched to a gene: 13. CDR3 protein: CASSLGGRQGEGGYTF. In DNA form, the CDR3 reads TGTGCCAGCAGCTTGGGGGGACGACAGGGCGAAGGAGGCTACACCTTC.